Presented here are 13 T cell receptor beta chains from one specimen sequenced in a study of tumor-infiltrating lymphocytes in localized non-small cell lung cancer. Profiled with immunoSEQ multiplex PCR; TCRdb holds only in-frame clones, not every one. The sample has 10,000 to 15,000 clones; around 80% are singletons. The specimen was lung tumor tissue. The receptors here all came from a human donor with non-small cell lung cancer.

The chain is built from TRBV13 and TRBJ1-1, with 7 bases that match TRBD1. This CDR3 has 15 residues. The V gene's germline CDR1 is PRHDT and CDR2 FYEKMQ (reference sequence). Unmatched junction bases numbered 8, after V lost 6 bases and J lost 1 base. The DNA of the CDR3 is TGTGCCAGCAGGAACGGGGACAGAAAGAACACTGAAGCTTTCTTT. It is translated as CASRNGDRKNTEAFF.

By share of the sample, this clone is medium-sized. At one of its ends the junction is not consistent with the germline gene, which may arise from a read error. The chain couples TRBV7-2 to TRBJ1-1; D unclear. This CDR3 spans 13 amino acids. Germline loops: CDR1 SGHTA, CDR2 FQGNSA. CDR3 DNA sequence: TGTGCCAGCAGCTTAGAACCGGTTACTGGAGCTTTCTTT. Translating gives CASSLEPVTGAFF. Full variable domain (rest looked up from reference TRBV7-2 and TRBJ1-1): GAGVSQSPSNKVTEKGKDVELRCDPISGHTALYWYRQSLGQGLEFLIYFQGNSAPDKSGLPSDRFSAERTGGSVSTLTIQRTQQEDSAVYLCASSLEPVTGAFFGQGTRLTVV.

The chain is built from TRBV27 and TRBJ2-6; perhaps TRBD1 as D (6 bases). CDR1 and CDR2 from the germline V gene are MNHEY and SMNVEV (reference sequence). V lost 6 bases and J 0 bases, leaving 9 bases between the germline ends. This CDR3 is built from 15 residues. CDR3 amino acids: CASRDSGSGANVLTF. The CDR3, as DNA: TGTGCCAGCAGGGACAGCGGCTCTGGGGCCAACGTCCTGACTTTC.

The chain joins TRBV6-6 to TRBJ1-6; D is possibly TRBD1 (5 bases). V lost 2 bases and J 8 bases, leaving 16 bases between the germline ends. CDR1 and CDR2 from the germline V gene are MNHNY and SVGAGI (reference sequence). The CDR3 spans 16 residues. The CDR3 spells CASSYERGWEDSPLHF. DNA of the CDR3: TGTGCCAGCAGTTACGAGAGGGGTTGGGAGGATTCACCCCTCCACTTT.

The rearrangement uses TRBV10-1 and TRBJ2-2; D unresolved. This CDR3 comprises 15 residues. Germline assignment: CDR1 WNHNN and CDR2 SYGVQD (reference sequence). V was cut by 6 bases and J by 1 base, with 12 bases left in between. CDR3 coding DNA: TGCGCCAGCAGCGAGGACGGGCGGAACACCGGGGAGCTGTTTTTT. Translated: CASSEDGRNTGELFF.

The chain couples TRBV10-3 to TRBJ2-3; D may be TRBD1 or TRBD2 (5 bases each). Germline V lookup: CDR1 ENHRY, CDR2 SYGVKD. The CDR3 has 15 amino acids. V was cut by 8 bases and J by 2 bases, with 17 bases left in between. The CDR3 DNA is TGTGCCATCGGGTTCGGGGCGGCAGTCACAGATACGCAGTATTTT. Encoded protein: CAIGFGAAVTDTQYF.

This clone occurred once. V and J are TRBV7-2 and TRBJ1-1, with 9 bases lining up with TRBD1. Trimming removed 4 bases from V and 3 bases from J; junction bases left unmatched: 0. CDR1 SGHTA and CDR2 FQGNSA come from the germline V gene. The CDR3 consists of 13 residues. Here the CDR3 DNA reads TGTGCCAGCAGCTGGGACAGGGACACTGAAGCTTTCTTT. It is translated as CASSWDRDTEAFF. Together with reference TRBV7-2 and TRBJ1-1, the CDR3 gives the full variable domain: GAGVSQSPSNKVTEKGKDVELRCDPISGHTALYWYRQSLGQGLEFLIYFQGNSAPDKSGLPSDRFSAERTGGSVSTLTIQRTQQEDSAVYLCASSWDRDTEAFFGQGTRLTVV.

A few counts support this clone. This sequence joins TRBV6-6 and TRBJ1-3, with D tentatively TRBD1 (5 bases). Germline V gives CDR1 MNHNY, CDR2 SVGAGI (reference sequence). V lost 7 bases and J 4 bases, leaving 14 bases between the germline ends. The CDR3 covers 14 residues. The DNA for the CDR3 is TGTGCCAGCATTACCAGGGCGGGCGGAAACACCATATATTTT. Protein: CASITRAGGNTIYF.

This clone is a singleton in its sample. V and J are TRBV11-2 and TRBJ1-4, with D uncertain. V shed 1 base and J shed 7 bases, with 13 bases lying between them. The CDR3 sequence is 15 residues long. From germline, CDR1 is SGHAT and CDR2 FQNNGV. The CDR3 sequence is CASSLVRVEGEKLFF. The DNA for the CDR3 is TGTGCCAGCAGCTTAGTGAGGGTTGAAGGTGAAAAACTGTTTTTT. The entire variable domain, with the rest obtained from reference TRBV11-2 and TRBJ1-4, is as follows: EAGVAQSPRYKIIEKRQSVAFWCNPISGHATLYWYQQILGQGPKLLIQFQNNGVVDDSQLPKDRFSAERLKGVDSTLKIQPAKLEDSAVYLCASSLVRVEGEKLFFGSGTQLSVL.

V usage is TRBV10-2 and J usage is TRBJ2-2; TRBD1 matches 7 bases. CDR1 is WSHSY, CDR2 SAAADI, per germline. Germline trimming cut 7 bases from V and 4 bases from J; bases unmatched to any gene: 9. There are 15 residues in the CDR3. The CDR3 nucleotides read TGCGCCAGCAAATTGGTTACAGGGGTCACCGGGGAGCTGTTTTTT. This gives the protein CASKLVTGVTGELFF.

The V and J genes are TRBV5-1 and TRBJ1-5; the D is unclear. With 0 bases removed from V and 2 bases from J, the gap between germline ends came to 6 bases. Germline values: CDR1 SGHRS, CDR2 YFSETQ. The CDR3 has 14 residues. CDR3 nucleotide sequence: TGCGCCAGCAGCTTGGTTGGGGGCAATCAGCCCCAGCATTTT. Its protein is CASSLVGGNQPQHF.

The J gene is TRBJ1-3, the V gene TRBV12-5; no clear D gene. Germline V gene sequence: CDR1 LGHNT, CDR2 FRNRAP. The CDR3 totals 16 residues. With 2 bases removed from V and 0 bases from J, the gap between germline ends came to 11 bases. This chain's CDR3 is CASGLTLSLSGNTIYF. CDR3 nucleotides: TGTGCTAGTGGTTTGACCTTAAGCCTCTCTGGAAACACCATATATTTT.

This rearrangement joins TRBV7-9 to TRBJ1-3; D may be TRBD1 (5 bases). The V end was cut by 2 bases, the J end by 0 bases, with 14 bases between. The CDR3 sequence is 17 residues long. CDR1 is SEHNR and CDR2 is FQNEAQ in the germline V gene (reference sequence). CDR3 nucleotides: TGTGCCAGCAGCTTATCTCTGGCAGGGATCTCTGGAAACACCATATATTTT. This gives the protein CASSLSLAGISGNTIYF.